The source of this T cell receptor beta chain is a study of blood T cell repertoires in COVID-19. About the study: COVID-19 samples from acute and convalescent phases originated in the United States, Italy and Spain. Sources were T cells, B-cell-depleted T cells, or PBMCs; the material itself was cDNA or gDNA.

Per the original data handling: Researchers report that nucleated cell counts were estimated from reference gene primer amplification. TCRdb's table, derived via immunoSEQ multiplex PCR, lists solely in-frame clones and lacks some. V, J and clone size are taken as reported in that table, and D and trimming were inferred from the DNA itself. In the table there are tens of thousands of clones, roughly four fifths of which are singletons. The V gene lost 1 base and the J gene lost 5 bases, with 11 bases spanning the gap. The CDR3 runs 14 residues. Germline V gene sequence: CDR1 LGHNA, CDR2 YSLEER. The rearrangement joins TRBV4-3 to TRBJ2-5, with D tentatively TRBD1 (5 bases). Sequencing used peripheral blood. The TCR originated in a middle-aged man with active or convalescent COVID-19. CDR3 loop: CASSQGQGPETQYF. The CDR3 bases are TGCGCCAGCAGCCAAGGGCAGGGCCCGGAGACCCAGTACTTC.